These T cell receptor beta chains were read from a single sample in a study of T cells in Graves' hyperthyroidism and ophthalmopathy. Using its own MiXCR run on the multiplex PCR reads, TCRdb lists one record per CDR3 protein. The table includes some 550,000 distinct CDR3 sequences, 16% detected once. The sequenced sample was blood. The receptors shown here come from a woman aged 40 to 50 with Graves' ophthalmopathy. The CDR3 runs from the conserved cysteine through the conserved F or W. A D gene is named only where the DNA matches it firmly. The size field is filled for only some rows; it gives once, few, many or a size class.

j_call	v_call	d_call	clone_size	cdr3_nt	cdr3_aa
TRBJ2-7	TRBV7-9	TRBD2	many	TGTGCCAGCAGCTCCTTTGTAGCGGGAGACGACGAGCAGTACTTC	CASSSFVAGDDEQYF
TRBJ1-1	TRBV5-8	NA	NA	TGTGCCAGCAGCCGGGAATTTAGTACTGAAGCTTTCTTT	CASSREFSTEAFF
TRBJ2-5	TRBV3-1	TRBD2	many	TGTGCCAGCAGCCCGTTCGGTGGAGGAGCGGGGGAGACCCAGTACTTC	CASSPFGGGAGETQYF
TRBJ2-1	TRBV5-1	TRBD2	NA	TGCGCCAGCAGCTCCGGGACTACTGACAATGAGCAGTTCTTC	CASSSGTTDNEQFF
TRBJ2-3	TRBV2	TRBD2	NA	TGTGCCAGCAGCTTCGGACTAGCGGGAGGGGATACGCAGTATTTT	CASSFGLAGGDTQYF
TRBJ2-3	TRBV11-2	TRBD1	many	TGTGCCAGCAGCTTACAACAGGGGGTCCCAGATACGCAGTATTTT	CASSLQQGVPDTQYF
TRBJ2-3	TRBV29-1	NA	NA	TGCAGCGAATCGCGGGGTGCAGATACGCAGTATTTT	CSESRGADTQYF
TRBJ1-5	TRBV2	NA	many	TGTGCCAGCAGGGAGCTAATACAGGGTCAGCCCCAGCATTTT	CASRELIQGQPQHF
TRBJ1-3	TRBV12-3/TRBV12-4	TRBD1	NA	TGTGCCAGCAGCTCGACAGGGGGGGGAAACACCATATATTTT	CASSSTGGGNTIYF
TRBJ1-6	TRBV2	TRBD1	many	TGTGCCAGCAGTGAAGACAGGGGCGCTGCCTATAATTCACCCCTCCACTTT	CASSEDRGAAYNSPLHF
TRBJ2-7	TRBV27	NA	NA	TGTGCCAGCACCCAGGCGGAGTCGGCCTACGAGCGGTACTTC	CASTQAESAYERYF
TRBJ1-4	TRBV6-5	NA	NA	TGTGCCAGCAGTTACAGGGGCTTCGGGGAAAAACTGTTTTTT	CASSYRGFGEKLFF
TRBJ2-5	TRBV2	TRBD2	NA	TGTGCCAGCAGTGAAGCACGGGGGGGGGAGACCCAGTACTTC	CASSEARGGETQYF
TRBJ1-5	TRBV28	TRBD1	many	TGTGCCAGCAGTTCTTTTGGACAGGCGAATCAGCCCCAGCATTTT	CASSSFGQANQPQHF
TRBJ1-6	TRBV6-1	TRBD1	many	TGTGCCAGCAGTGACGGACAGGGAGGCTCCTATAATTCACCCCTCCACTTT	CASSDGQGGSYNSPLHF
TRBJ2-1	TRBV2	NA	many	TGTGCCAGCAGTGAAGAGGTGAATGCCGATGAGCAGTTCTTC	CASSEEVNADEQFF
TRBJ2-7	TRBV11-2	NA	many	TGTGCCAGCAGCTTATCCGGGACCCTCGCCAGCGAGCAGTACTTC	CASSLSGTLASEQYF
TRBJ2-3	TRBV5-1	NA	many	TGCGCCAGCAGCTTGGACCTGCGGGGGCCAACAGATACGCAGTATTTT	CASSLDLRGPTDTQYF
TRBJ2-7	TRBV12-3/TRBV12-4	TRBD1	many	TGTGCCAGCAGTTCCGGGACAGGGAGTAACGAGCAGTACTTC	CASSSGTGSNEQYF
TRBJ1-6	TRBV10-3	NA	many	TGTGCCATCAGTCCAAGGGGGTTCGATTCACCCCTCCACTTT	CAISPRGFDSPLHF
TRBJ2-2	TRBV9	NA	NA	TGTGCCAGCAGCGCGTGGTCAGCCGGCCCCACCGGGGAGCTGTTTTTT	CASSAWSAGPTGELFF
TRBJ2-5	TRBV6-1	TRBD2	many	TGTGCCAGCAGTATTGGACTAGCGGGAGTGGAGAAGACCCAGTACTTC	CASSIGLAGVEKTQYF
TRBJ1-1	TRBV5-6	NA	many	TGTGCCAGCAGCCTCACTTCGGGGGGGCACACTGAAGCTTTCTTT	CASSLTSGGHTEAFF
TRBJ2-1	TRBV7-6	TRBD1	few	TGTGCCAGCAGCATTACGCCGGGACAGGGGCGCAATGAGCAGTTCTTC	CASSITPGQGRNEQFF
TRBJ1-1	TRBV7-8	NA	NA	TGTGCCAGCAGCTTTCACGGCTGGAACACTGAAGCTTTCTTT	CASSFHGWNTEAFF
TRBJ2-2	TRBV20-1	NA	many	TGCAGTGCTAGAGTGACGGTCAGAGACACCGGGGAGCTGTTTTTT	CSARVTVRDTGELFF
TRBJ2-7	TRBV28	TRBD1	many	TGTGCCAGCAGTTTACCCGGGACAGCCCACTACGAGCAGTACTTC	CASSLPGTAHYEQYF
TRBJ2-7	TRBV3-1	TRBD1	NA	TGTGCCAGCAGCCCGCGACAAGGACAGGGAGCCTACGAGCAGTACTTC	CASSPRQGQGAYEQYF
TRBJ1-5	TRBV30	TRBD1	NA	TGTGCCTGGAGGACAGGGTTAGGGCAGCCCCAGCATTTT	CAWRTGLGQPQHF
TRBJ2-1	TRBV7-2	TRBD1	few	TGTGCCAGCAGCTTAGTAGGGACAGGGGTTAACAATGAGCAGTTCTTC	CASSLVGTGVNNEQFF
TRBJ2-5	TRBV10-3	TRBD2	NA	TGTGCCATCAGTGAGGGAAGCGGGACTGGGACCCAGTACTTC	CAISEGSGTGTQYF